This T cell receptor (beta chain) was identified during a study of T-cell memory formation after mild COVID-19. Study conclusions and caveats: Later expanders leaned CD4+, whereas clones that contracted between day 15 and 85 were balanced CD4/CD8. Several responding clones turned up in pre-infection memory, indicating that cross-reactive memory may have taken part. Contracting clones localized mainly to CM and EM when CD4+ and mainly to EMRA when CD8+.

UMIs and sample barcodes were carried by the TCR alpha and TCR beta cDNA libraries that 5'RACE produced using constant-segment primers. TCRdb fed the 5' RACE reads into MiXCR, producing one record per CDR3 protein. The data contain about 170,000 distinct CDR3 sequences, 10% to 15% of them singletons. The V gene's germline CDR1 is MNHEY and CDR2 SVGEGT. Trimming took off 6 bases at V and 6 bases at J, with 20 bases between the two ends. The CDR3 has 16 residues. With respect to this clonotype: As yet, its antigen is unknown.

The source of this sequence is a man younger than 35 who had mild COVID-19 (a few samples of this study predate the infection). Cell type and time point are not known. The chain has TRBV6-2 or TRBV6-3 and TRBJ2-2, with D tentatively TRBD2 (6 bases). The sequenced sample consisted of PBMCs or a T cell subset sorted from them (not recorded which). CDR3 sequence reads: CASSPRRGAEPGELFF. DNA for the CDR3: TGTGCCAGCAGCCCTAGGCGGGGAGCAGAACCCGGGGAGCTGTTTTTT.